This TCR beta chain was identified during a study of blood T cell repertoires in COVID-19. Study at large: Sites in the United States, Italy and Spain provided acute and convalescent COVID-19 samples.

Produced via immunoSEQ multiplex PCR; TCRdb's table is partial and in-frame only. Of about 240,000 clones in the sample, around 90% were seen once. V dropped 1 base and J dropped 0; count of bases not matched to a gene: 1. Germline CDR1 is SGDLS and CDR2 is YYNGEE. The CDR3 extends over 16 amino acids. The clonotype originates from a man between 60 and 70 years old who had recovered from COVID-19. The gene calls are TRBV9 and TRBJ2-2, with 9 bases aligning to TRBD2. Specimen: peripheral blood. The CDR3 sequence is CASSVRGGANTGELFF. The CDR3 nucleotides read TGTGCCAGCAGCGTACGCGGGGGGGCGAACACCGGGGAGCTGTTTTTT.